This TCR beta chain was identified during a study of blood T cell repertoires in COVID-19. In the study overall: Whether acute or convalescent, the COVID-19 samples came from the United States, Italy and Spain. PBMCs, B-cell-depleted T cells, or T cells provided the cDNA or gDNA that made up the material.

The trim removed 4 bases at V and 0 bases at J, leaving 4 bases unmatched. The germline V gene encodes CDR1 KGHSH and CDR2 LQKENI. The CDR3 is 15 residues long. As handled by the study authors: Reference gene primer amplification gave estimated nucleated cell counts. Sequencing was performed with immunoSEQ multiplex PCR; in TCRdb, only in-frame clones are kept and a portion is missing. V and J calls plus clone size are reproduced from that table; the DNA served to infer D and trimming. The data show about 250,000 clones, with approximately 91% seen just once and 0.85% to 0.95% held by the top ten. The sequencing sample was made of peripheral blood. This chain connects TRBV18 to TRBJ1-2; 8 nucleotides agree with TRBD1. The clonotype comes from a woman in her thirties or forties who had recovered from COVID-19. The CDR3 is CASSRGQGTNYGYTF. As DNA, the CDR3 is TGTGCCAGCTCACGTGGACAGGGCACTAACTATGGCTACACCTTC.